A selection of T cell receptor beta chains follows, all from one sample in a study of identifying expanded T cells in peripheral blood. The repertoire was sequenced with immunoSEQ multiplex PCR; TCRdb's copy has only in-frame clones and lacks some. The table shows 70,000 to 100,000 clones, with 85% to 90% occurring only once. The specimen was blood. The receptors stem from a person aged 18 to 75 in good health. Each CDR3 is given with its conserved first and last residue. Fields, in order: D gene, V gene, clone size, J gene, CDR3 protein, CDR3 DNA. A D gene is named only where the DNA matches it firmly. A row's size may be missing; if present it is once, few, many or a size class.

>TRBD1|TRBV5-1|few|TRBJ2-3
CASSLVAGGDTQYF
TGCGCCAGCAGCTTGGTCGCAGGGGGAGATACGCAGTATTTT
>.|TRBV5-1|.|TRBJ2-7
CASSSGIGNYEQYF
TGCGCCAGCAGCTCCGGAATTGGTAACTACGAGCAGTACTTC
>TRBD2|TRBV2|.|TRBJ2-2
CASRGLAGTRNTGELFF
TGTGCCAGCAGGGGACTAGCGGGGACCAGGAACACCGGGGAGCTGTTTTTT
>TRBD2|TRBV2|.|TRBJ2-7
CASRRTSGGASVSYEQYF
TGTGCCAGCAGGAGGACTAGCGGGGGGGCCAGCGTGTCCTACGAGCAGTACTTC
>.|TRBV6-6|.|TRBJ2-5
CASSYPGFEETQYF
TGTGCCAGCAGTTACCCGGGATTCGAAGAGACCCAGTACTTC
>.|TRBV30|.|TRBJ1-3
CAWSVQTGGNTIYF
TGTGCCTGGAGTGTACAAACAGGTGGAAACACCATATATTTT
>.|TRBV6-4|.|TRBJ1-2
CASSRESGAGGYTF
TGTGCCAGCAGTCGGGAATCGGGGGCCGGCGGCTACACCTTC
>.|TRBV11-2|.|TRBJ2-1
CASSFGYNEQFF
TGTGCCAGCAGCTTCGGCTACAATGAGCAGTTCTTC
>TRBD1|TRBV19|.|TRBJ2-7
CASSIGQGDPYEQYF
TGTGCCAGTAGTATAGGACAGGGGGACCCCTACGAGCAGTACTTC
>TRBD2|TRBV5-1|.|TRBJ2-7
CASSLSTGEGDEQYF
TGCGCCAGCAGCTTGAGTACTGGGGAGGGTGACGAGCAGTACTTC
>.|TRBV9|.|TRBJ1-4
CASSVEGGTNEKLFF
TGTGCCAGCAGCGTAGAAGGGGGTACTAATGAAAAACTGTTTTTT
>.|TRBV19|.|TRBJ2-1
CASSIGTAYNEQFF
TGTGCCAGTAGTATAGGGACAGCTTACAATGAGCAGTTCTTC
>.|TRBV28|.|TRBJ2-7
CASKGLSYEQYF
TGTGCCAGCAAGGGTCTCTCCTACGAGCAGTACTTC
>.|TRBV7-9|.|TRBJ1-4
CASSSRTDENEKLFF
TGTGCCAGCAGCTCAAGGACGGACGAAAATGAAAAACTGTTTTTT
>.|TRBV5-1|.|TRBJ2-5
CASSLGWVEETQYF
TGCGCCAGCAGCTTGGGCTGGGTTGAAGAGACCCAGTACTTC
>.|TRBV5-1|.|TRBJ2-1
CASSFGTDPSEQFF
TGTGCCAGCAGCTTCGGGACTGATCCTTCTGAGCAGTTCTTC